This passage covers 28 T cell receptor beta chains from one sample sequenced in a study of cytomegalovirus exposure and HLA in healthy donors. Primers included in the PCR were 60 Vbeta and 13 Jbeta primers. Sequencing used immunoSEQ multiplex PCR; TCRdb keeps in-frame clones, though not all of them. The sample consists of some 180,000 clones, 84% of them appearing once. The source material was PBMCs. Receptor source: a girl aged 2 to 10 in good health and CMV-seropositive.

CDR3 sequence: CASSPGTGVLSSGNTIYF. The DNA for the CDR3 is TGTGCCAGCAGTCCAGGGACGGGGGTGCTAAGTTCTGGAAACACCATATATTTT. The chain recombines TRBV28 with TRBJ1-3, with D possibly TRBD1 on 5 matching bases. CDR3 length equals 18 residues. V shed 5 bases and J shed 1 base, with 21 bases lying between them. In germline, CDR1 is MDHEN, CDR2 SYDVKM.

The V and J genes are TRBV6-1 and TRBJ2-7; possible D gene TRBD1, 6 bases. Trimming took 4 bases from V and 6 from J, leaving 16 bases between them. The CDR3 extends over 14 amino acids. Germline CDR1 and CDR2: MNHNS and SASEGT. The CDR3 DNA reads as TGTGCCAGCAGTGTGGACAGCTGGACCTCCGAGCAGTACTTC. Its translation is CASSVDSWTSEQYF.

The V gene is TRBV5-1, the J gene TRBJ2-5; 10 positions match TRBD2. CDR3 length equals 15 residues. Germline CDR1 and CDR2: SGHRS and YFSETQ. The junction had 4 bases not matched to a gene; V was cut back by 4 bases and J by 1 base. The CDR3 nucleotides read TGCGCCAGCAGCCCAGGACTAGCGGTCCAAGAGACCCAGTACTTC. It yields the protein CASSPGLAVQETQYF.

As DNA, the CDR3 is TGTGCCAGCAGCTCCCAGAATCAGCCCCAGCATTTT. Translated, it gives CASSSQNQPQHF. The V gene is TRBV11-2, the J gene TRBJ1-5; the D is unclear. The CDR3 consists of 12 residues. Germline V lookup: CDR1 SGHAT, CDR2 FQNNGV. V was trimmed by 4 bases and J by 4 bases, leaving 5 bases between them.

The chain employs TRBV19 and TRBJ1-2; 7 positions match TRBD1. The CDR3 sequence is 14 residues long. The trim removed 4 bases at V and 5 bases at J, leaving 7 bases unmatched. Germline V gene lookup returns CDR1 LNHDA and CDR2 SQIVND (reference sequence). The CDR3 nucleotides are TGTGCCAGTAGTACCCTGGGACAGATATATGGCTACACCTTC. The encoded protein is CASSTLGQIYGYTF.

V is TRBV28 and J is TRBJ2-5, with 8 bases that match TRBD1. The germline CDR1 and CDR2 sequences are MDHEN and SYDVKM. The CDR3 covers 13 residues. V lost 5 bases to trimming and J lost 5 bases; unmatched junction nucleotides: 4. CDR3 protein: CASSPDRAETQYF. The CDR3 bases are TGTGCCAGCAGTCCGGACAGGGCGGAGACCCAGTACTTC.

In nucleotides, the CDR3 is TGTGCCAGCAGTCCGCGGGGGATCACCGGGGAGCTGTTTTTT. Its translation is CASSPRGITGELFF. V and J are TRBV28 and TRBJ2-2, with 7 nucleotides matching TRBD2. The junction had 4 bases not matched to a gene; V was cut back by 5 bases and J by 4 bases. The CDR3 is made up of 14 amino acids. Per germline, CDR1 MDHEN and CDR2 SYDVKM. The variable domain in full, completed from reference TRBV28 and TRBJ2-2, reads DVKVTQSSRYLVKRTGEKVFLECVQDMDHENMFWYRQDPGLGLRLIYFSYDVKMKEKGDIPEGYSVSREKKERFSLILESASTNQTSMYLCASSPRGITGELFFGEGSRLTVL.

This chain uses TRBV30 with TRBJ2-7; possible D gene TRBD2, 6 bases. Trimming left V 3 bases short and J 5 bases short, with 20 bases between. Looked up from germline, CDR1 is GTSNPN and CDR2 is SVGIG (reference sequence). The CDR3 loop spans 15 amino acids. The CDR3 spells CAWSLPLGGRNEQYF. The CDR3 coding sequence is TGTGCCTGGAGCTTACCGTTGGGGGGAAGAAACGAGCAGTACTTC.

The chain has TRBV6-5 and TRBJ2-7; unclear D gene. The CDR3 has 12 amino acids. CDR1 is MNHEY, CDR2 SVGAGI, per germline. Trimming removed 2 bases from V and 5 bases from J, with 7 bases in between. The CDR3 sequence is CASSYPSDEQYF. The CDR3 bases are TGTGCCAGCAGTTACCCCAGTGACGAGCAGTACTTC.

J is TRBJ1-1 and V is TRBV6-1; 11 bases agree with TRBD1. Germline V gene data show CDR1 as MNHNS and CDR2 as SASEGT. CDR3 length: 15 amino acids. The V and J ends lost 7 bases and 3 bases, in that order; junction bases with no gene match: 7. CDR3 nucleotide sequence: TGTGCCAGCACCCGAGGGACAGGGGGAGACACTGAAGCTTTCTTT. It specifies CASTRGTGGDTEAFF.

Of note for this clone: This specimen includes other DNA sequences encoding the same CDR3. This sequence joins TRBV30 and TRBJ1-2; tentatively, D is TRBD1 (5 bases). With 3 bases removed from V and 8 bases from J, the gap between germline ends came to 13 bases. The CDR3 has 12 amino acids. Germline V gene data show CDR1 as GTSNPN and CDR2 as SVGIG (reference sequence). CDR3 protein: CAWSPGTSGYTF. The CDR3 coding sequence is TGTGCCTGGAGCCCAGGGACTAGCGGCTACACCTTC.

This clone was seen a few times. The chain links TRBV10-3 to TRBJ1-2; no clear D gene. V lost 0 bases, J lost 4 bases, and 9 bases lay in between. Germline V gives CDR1 ENHRY, CDR2 SYGVKD. The CDR3 has 14 residues. The CDR3 DNA sequence: TGTGCCATCAGTGAGTCCGAGGGTTCCTATGGCTACACCTTC. This encodes CAISESEGSYGYTF.

The V call is TRBV7-8, the J call TRBJ2-7, with 10 bases lining up with TRBD1. CDR1 is SGHVS, CDR2 FQNEAQ, per germline. V gave up 2 bases and J gave up 1 base; unmatched junction bases: 2. CDR3 size: 15 residues. The CDR3 loop reads CASSLTGQGSYEQYF. The DNA of the CDR3 is TGTGCCAGCAGCTTAACGGGACAGGGGTCCTACGAGCAGTACTTC.

The chain combines TRBV7-9 with TRBJ2-3; TRBD2 matches at 8 bases. V dropped 1 base and J dropped 6; count of bases not matched to a gene: 9. There are 16 residues in the CDR3. Germline loops: CDR1 SEHNR, CDR2 FQNEAQ (reference sequence). CDR3 sequence (DNA): TGTGCCAGCAGCTTAGGACTAGCGATGTCAAGGGATACGCAGTATTTT. This translates into CASSLGLAMSRDTQYF.

This clone was counted a single time. V usage is TRBV7-7 and J usage is TRBJ2-2, with TRBD2 as a possible D gene (6 bases). Germline CDR1 reads SSHAT; CDR2 reads FNYEAQ (reference sequence). This CDR3 is 15 amino acids long. CDR3 sequence: CAITPAEGRAGELFF. The CDR3 nucleotides read TGTGCAATTACACCTGCGGAGGGCCGCGCCGGGGAGCTGTTTTTT. Full variable domain (rest looked up from reference TRBV7-7 and TRBJ2-2): GAGVSQSPRYKVTKRGQDVTLRCDPISSHATLYWYQQALGQGPEFLTYFNYEAQPDKSGLPSDRFSAERPEGSISTLTIQRTEQRDSAMYRCAITPAEGRAGELFFGEGSRLTVL.

V gene TRBV9 combines with J gene TRBJ2-7; weak D call: TRBD2 (5 bases). Trimming shortened V by 1 base and J by 6 bases, and 11 bases separated the two germline ends. The germline CDR1 and CDR2 sequences are SGDLS and YYNGEE. The CDR3 covers 13 residues. CDR3 in DNA: TGTGCCAGCAGCGTAAATCCGGGGTTCGAGCAGTACTTC. This encodes CASSVNPGFEQYF.

V usage is TRBV12-5 and J usage is TRBJ2-5; 8 bases are a match to TRBD1. CDR1 is LGHNT and CDR2 is FRNRAP in the germline V gene. This CDR3 is built from 14 residues. The trim removed 6 bases at V and 4 bases at J, leaving 7 bases unmatched. The CDR3, as DNA: TGTGCTAGTGGACGGGACAGGCTGGGAGAGACCCAGTACTTC. Translation: CASGRDRLGETQYF.

The chain recombines TRBV4-1 with TRBJ2-7; TRBD1 matches at 8 bases. The germline CDR1 and CDR2 sequences are MGHRA and YSYEKL. This CDR3 is built from 17 residues. V dropped 2 bases and J dropped 3; count of bases not matched to a gene: 12. The CDR3 reads CASSQKPSGQEIYEQYF. CDR3 in DNA: TGCGCCAGCAGCCAAAAACCCTCGGGACAGGAGATCTACGAGCAGTACTTC.

The V and J genes are TRBV25-1 and TRBJ2-7, with D tentatively TRBD2 (6 bases). Germline V lookup: CDR1 MGHDK, CDR2 SYGVNS. V was cut by 7 bases and J by 7 bases, with 14 bases left in between. This CDR3 contains 12 residues. CDR3 in amino acids: CASTTLGGEQYF. The DNA of the CDR3 is TGTGCCAGCACCACTCTTGGGGGGGAGCAGTACTTC.

The V and J genes are TRBV5-1 and TRBJ1-6, with TRBD1 matching 9 bases. This CDR3 spans 15 amino acids. The germline V gene has CDR1 SGHRS and CDR2 YFSETQ. V shed 0 bases, J shed 9 bases, and the junction held 4 bases outside the gene matches. This CDR3 reads CASSLDGQGRSPLHF. The DNA for the CDR3 is TGCGCCAGCAGCTTGGACGGACAGGGGCGTTCACCCCTCCACTTT.

The V gene is TRBV30, the J gene TRBJ1-2; TRBD1 matches 9 bases. After removal of 1 base from V and 5 bases from J, the junction contained 5 bases not matched to a gene. The CDR3 sequence is 14 residues long. Germline values: CDR1 GTSNPN, CDR2 SVGIG (reference sequence). This chain's CDR3 is CAWSETGGSYGYTF. CDR3 coding DNA: TGTGCCTGGAGTGAGACAGGGGGTTCTTATGGCTACACCTTC.

This rearrangement joins TRBV6-1 to TRBJ1-4; 7 bases are a match to TRBD1. V was pared by 0 bases and J by 4 bases, with 5 bases of the junction left unmatched. CDR3 length equals 16 residues. Germline V gives CDR1 MNHNS, CDR2 SASEGT. This CDR3 reads CASSEAGGGINEKLFF. The CDR3 coding sequence is TGTGCCAGCAGTGAAGCAGGGGGCGGTATTAATGAAAAACTGTTTTTT.

The chain recombines TRBV9 with TRBJ2-3, with 8 bases that match TRBD1. Germline loops: CDR1 SGDLS, CDR2 YYNGEE. V shed 0 bases, J shed 3 bases, and the junction held 6 bases outside the gene matches. This CDR3 has 16 amino acids. CDR3 nucleotides: TGTGCCAGCAGCGTAGACCCGACAGGGGATACAGATACGCAGTATTTT. Protein sequence: CASSVDPTGDTDTQYF.

The rearrangement links TRBV5-4 to TRBJ2-5, with D perhaps matching TRBD1 (5 bases). The CDR3 sequence is 17 residues long. Germline V gene sequence: CDR1 SGHNT, CDR2 YYREEE (reference sequence). The germline V and J ends were trimmed by 5 bases and 5 bases, with 25 bases remaining between them. The CDR3 DNA follows: TGTGCCAGCAGTCACCTAGACGGACACTCAGAGGAGGAGACCCAGTACTTC. It translates to CASSHLDGHSEEETQYF.

V usage is TRBV28 and J usage is TRBJ1-5; D call uncertain. V was shortened by 0 bases and J by 7 bases, with 13 bases between the two germline ends. The length of the CDR3 is 15 residues. CDR1 is MDHEN, CDR2 SYDVKM, per germline. CDR3 DNA sequence: TGTGCCAGCAGTTTATGGGCAGGCGCTGGGCAGCCCCAGCATTTT. Encoded protein: CASSLWAGAGQPQHF.

J is TRBJ2-7 and V is TRBV28; D is perhaps TRBD1 (5 bases). With 2 bases removed from V and 3 bases from J, the gap between germline ends came to 8 bases. Germline V gene data show CDR1 as MDHEN and CDR2 as SYDVKM. This CDR3 is 13 amino acids long. The CDR3 region is CASSLQGNYEQYF. In DNA, the CDR3 is TGTGCCAGCAGTTTACAGGGAAACTACGAGCAGTACTTC.

The chain combines TRBV27 with TRBJ2-2; 7 bases align to TRBD1. The CDR3 loop spans 16 amino acids. V lost 3 bases, J lost 7 bases, and 11 bases stayed unmatched. CDR1 MNHEY and CDR2 SMNVEV come from the germline V gene (reference sequence). The CDR3 here is CASSFFDRVSDGELFF. The CDR3 bases are TGTGCCAGCAGTTTTTTCGACAGGGTGAGCGACGGGGAGCTGTTTTTT.

The chain recombines TRBV27 with TRBJ1-5, with 8 positions matching TRBD1. Germline V gene data show CDR1 as MNHEY and CDR2 as SMNVEV (reference sequence). The V segment lost 6 bases and the J segment 3 bases; nucleotides outside the gene matches: 10. CDR3 length: 16 amino acids. Here the CDR3 DNA reads TGTGCCAGCAGCCCAGACCCGGACAGGGCCAATCAGCCCCAGCATTTT. Translating it yields CASSPDPDRANQPQHF.